This T cell receptor beta chain is drawn from a study of T-cell memory formation after mild COVID-19. Study-level background: Largely donor-specific TCR clusters were found.

Constant-segment primers were used for 5'RACE, and the resulting TCR alpha and TCR beta cDNA libraries carried sample barcodes and UMIs. Via MiXCR, TCRdb re-called the 5' RACE reads, giving one row per CDR3 protein. The table records about 540,000 distinct CDR3 sequences, about a fifth of them present only once. The table lists this clonotype with a few counts. The target antigen is unknown. Study results and caveats: Among clones contracting day 15 to 85, CD4/CD8 was balanced, whereas later expanders leaned CD4+.

The V and J ends lost 1 base and 14 bases respectively, with 16 bases between them. This CDR3 comprises 12 residues. Germline CDR1 reads SQVTM; CDR2 reads ANQGSEA. The TCR sequence derives from an adult woman who had mild COVID-19 (a few samples of this study predate the infection). Cell type and time point are not known. The sequencing sample was made of PBMCs or a T cell subset sorted from them (not recorded which). The chain joins TRBV29-1 to TRBJ2-3; perhaps TRBD2 as D (6 bases). The CDR3 DNA sequence: TGCAGCGTTGAAGTGTCTAGCGTACTGCGGTATTTT. Translated, it gives CSVEVSSVLRYF.